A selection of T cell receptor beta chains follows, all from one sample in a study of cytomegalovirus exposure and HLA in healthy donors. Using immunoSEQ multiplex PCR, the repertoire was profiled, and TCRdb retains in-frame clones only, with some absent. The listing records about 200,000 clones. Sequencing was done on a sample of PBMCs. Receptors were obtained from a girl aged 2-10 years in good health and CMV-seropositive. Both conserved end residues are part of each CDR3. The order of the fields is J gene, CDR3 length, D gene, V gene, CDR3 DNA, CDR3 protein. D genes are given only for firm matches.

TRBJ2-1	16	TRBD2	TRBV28	TGTGCCAGCAGGACTTCCGGGACTAGCTTTTACAATGAGCAGTTCTTC	CASRTSGTSFYNEQFF
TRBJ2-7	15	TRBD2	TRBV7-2	TGTGCCAGCAGCTTCGGACTAGCGGACTACTACGAGCAGTACTTC	CASSFGLADYYEQYF
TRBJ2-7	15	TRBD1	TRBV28	TGTGCCAGCAGTTTCGTGACAGGGGGATCCTACGAGCAGTACTTC	CASSFVTGGSYEQYF
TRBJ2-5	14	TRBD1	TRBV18	TGTGCCAGCTCACTGATTGGACAGGGAGAGACCCAGTACTTC	CASSLIGQGETQYF
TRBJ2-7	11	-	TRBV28	TGTGCCACCGAGGGTATCCGCGAGCAGTACTTC	CATEGIREQYF
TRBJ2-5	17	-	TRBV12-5	TGTGCTAGTGGTTTGGTACGGTCGCGCGCCTTCCAAGAGACCCAGTACTTC	CASGLVRSRAFQETQYF
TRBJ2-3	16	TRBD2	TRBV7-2	TGTGCCAGCAGCTTACGGGCTAGCGGAATAGAAGATACGCAGTATTTT	CASSLRASGIEDTQYF
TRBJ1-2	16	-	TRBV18	TGTGCCAGCTCACCCACCGGACTGATTACTAACTATGGCTACACCTTC	CASSPTGLITNYGYTF
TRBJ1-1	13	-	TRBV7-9	TGTGCCAGCAGTCTAGGGGGTGGAACTGAAGCTTTCTTT	CASSLGGGTEAFF
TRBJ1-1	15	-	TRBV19	TGTGCCAGTAGTATATTCTGGGTAGCGAACACTGAAGCTTTCTTT	CASSIFWVANTEAFF
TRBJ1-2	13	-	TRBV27	TGTGCCAGCAGTTCCGGGGGACGCTATGGCTACACCTTC	CASSSGGRYGYTF
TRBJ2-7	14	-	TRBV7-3	TGTGCCAGCAGCTTATCCCATACAGGGAGCGAGCAGTACTTC	CASSLSHTGSEQYF
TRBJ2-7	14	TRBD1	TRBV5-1	TGCGCCAGCAGCTTAGGACAGGGACTTTTGGAGCAGTACTTC	CASSLGQGLLEQYF
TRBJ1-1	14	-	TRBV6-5	TGTGCCAGCAGTTTATTGGGAGTGAACACTGAAGCTTTCTTT	CASSLLGVNTEAFF
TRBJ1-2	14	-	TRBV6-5	TGTGCCAGCAGTCGGATTGCGGGGAACTATGGCTACACCTTC	CASSRIAGNYGYTF
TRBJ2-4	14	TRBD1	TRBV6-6	TGTGCCAGCAGCCCAGGACAGGGCCGAGACATTCAGTACTTC	CASSPGQGRDIQYF
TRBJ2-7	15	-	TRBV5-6	TGTGCCAGCAGCTTGCCCGGGAGTCTGTCCTACGAGCAGTACTTC	CASSLPGSLSYEQYF
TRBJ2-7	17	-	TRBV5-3	TGTGCCAGAAGCCCTGGGGGTGACAGGACCCATTTTTACGAGCAGTACTTC	CARSPGGDRTHFYEQYF
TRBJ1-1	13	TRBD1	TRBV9	TGTGCCAGCAGCCGACAGGGTGACACTGAAGCTTTCTTT	CASSRQGDTEAFF
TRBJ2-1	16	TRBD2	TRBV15	TGTGCCACCAGCAGAGATTGGCCGCGGACTAGCTTCGAGCAGTTCTTC	CATSRDWPRTSFEQFF
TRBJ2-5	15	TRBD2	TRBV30	TGTGCCTGGGCCCAGTGGGGAGGGCGGCCAGAGACCCAGTACTTC	CAWAQWGGRPETQYF
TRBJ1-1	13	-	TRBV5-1	TGCGCCAGCAGCTTGATTGGAGACACTGAAGCTTTCTTT	CASSLIGDTEAFF
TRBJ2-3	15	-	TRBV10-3	TGTGCCATCAGTATGAGGACAGCAAGCACAGATACGCAGTATTTT	CAISMRTASTDTQYF
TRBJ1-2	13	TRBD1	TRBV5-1	TGCGCCAGCAGCGGACAGGGAGCCTATGACTACACCTTC	CASSGQGAYDYTF
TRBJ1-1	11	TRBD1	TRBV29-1	TGCAGCTTTAACAGGGGAACTGAAGCTTTCTTT	CSFNRGTEAFF
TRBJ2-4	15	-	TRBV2	TGTGCCAGCAGCGAGGGAGAAGGAGCCAAAAACATTCAGTACTTC	CASSEGEGAKNIQYF
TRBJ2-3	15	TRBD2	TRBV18	TGTGCCAGCTCTCCACTGACTAGCGGGAGAGATACGCAGTATTTT	CASSPLTSGRDTQYF
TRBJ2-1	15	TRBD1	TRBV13	TGTGCCAGCAGCCTGGGGACAGGAACAAACAATGAGCAGTTCTTC	CASSLGTGTNNEQFF
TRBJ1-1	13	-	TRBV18	TGTGCCAGCTCACCAGGGGGGTGGACTGAAGCTTTCTTT	CASSPGGWTEAFF
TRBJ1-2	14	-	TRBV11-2	TGTGCCAGCAGCTTAGAGTACAGCTCCTATGGCTACACCTTC	CASSLEYSSYGYTF
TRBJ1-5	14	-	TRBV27	TGTGCCAGCAGTGGAGAGGTGGTGGGTCAGCCCCAGCATTTT	CASSGEVVGQPQHF
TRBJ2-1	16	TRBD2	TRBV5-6	TGTGCCAGCAGCTTGGCCGGGGGGAGCTCCTACAATGAGCAGTTCTTC	CASSLAGGSSYNEQFF
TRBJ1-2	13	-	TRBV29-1	TGCAGCGTTGGTGACAGCTCCAACTATGGCTACACCTTC	CSVGDSSNYGYTF
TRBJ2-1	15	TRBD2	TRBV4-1	TGCGCCAGCAGGCGGGTGGTGCGGGAGTGGGGTGAGCAGTTCTTC	CASRRVVREWGEQFF
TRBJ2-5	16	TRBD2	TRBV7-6	TGTGCCAGCAGCTTAGTGTCTAGCGGGAGTCGGGAGACCCAGTACTTC	CASSLVSSGSRETQYF
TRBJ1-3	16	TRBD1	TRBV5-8	TGTGCCAGCAGCTTAGACAGGGGAGCGGCGGGAAACACCATATATTTT	CASSLDRGAAGNTIYF
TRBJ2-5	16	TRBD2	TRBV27	TGTGCCAGCAGTTTATCCCTTAGCGGGAGCTTCGAGACCCAGTACTTC	CASSLSLSGSFETQYF
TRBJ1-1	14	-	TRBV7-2	TGTGCCAGCAGCTTGGGGGGGACGAACACTGAAGCTTTCTTT	CASSLGGTNTEAFF
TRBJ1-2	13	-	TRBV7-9	TGTGCCAGCAGCGGACAGACTTCAGATGGCTACACCTTC	CASSGQTSDGYTF
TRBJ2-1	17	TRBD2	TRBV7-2	TGTGCCAGCAGCTTAGCGTCGTCTAGCGGGAGATTCAATGAGCAGTTCTTC	CASSLASSSGRFNEQFF
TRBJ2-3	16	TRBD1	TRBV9	TGTGCCAGCAGCCCCCCCGGGACAGGGGGTGTAGATACGCAGTATTTT	CASSPPGTGGVDTQYF
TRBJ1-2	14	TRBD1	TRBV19	TGTGCCAGTAGTGGCGGACAGGCATTCTATGGCTACACCTTC	CASSGGQAFYGYTF
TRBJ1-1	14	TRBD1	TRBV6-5	TGTGCCAGCAGTTACTCGCAGGGGGCCACTGAAGCTTTCTTT	CASSYSQGATEAFF
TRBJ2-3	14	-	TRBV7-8	TGTGCCAGCAGAGGAGCGGTGAGCACAGATACGCAGTATTTT	CASRGAVSTDTQYF
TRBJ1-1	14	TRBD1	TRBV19	TGTGCCAGTAGTCTAGGACAGGGGAGCACTGAAGCTTTCTTT	CASSLGQGSTEAFF
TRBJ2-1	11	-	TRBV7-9	TGTGCCAGCAGCCCAGGGAATGAGCAGTTCTTC	CASSPGNEQFF
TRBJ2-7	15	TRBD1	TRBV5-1	TGCGCCAGCAGCTTGGGGACAGGGGGTAGCCACGAGCAGTACTTC	CASSLGTGGSHEQYF
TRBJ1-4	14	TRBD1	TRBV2	TGTGCCAGCAGTGAAGTGGGACAGGGGTTGAAACTGTTTTTT	CASSEVGQGLKLFF
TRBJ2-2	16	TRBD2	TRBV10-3	TGTGCCATCAGTCGACTAGCGGGTTCGAACACCGGGGAGCTGTTTTTT	CAISRLAGSNTGELFF
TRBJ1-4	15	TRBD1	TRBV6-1	TGTGCCAGCACCGACGCGGGACAGGGGGGAGAAAAACTGTTTTTT	CASTDAGQGGEKLFF
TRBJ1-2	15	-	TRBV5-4	TGTGCCAGCAGCTTAGCACGGCGGGGACACTATGGCTACACCTTC	CASSLARRGHYGYTF
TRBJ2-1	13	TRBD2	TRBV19	TGTGCCGCCGGGGGGGCCGGTTACCTTGAGCAGTTCTTC	CAAGGAGYLEQFF
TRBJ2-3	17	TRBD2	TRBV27	TGTGCCAACAGTCTCGTGGGGGGGGAGACTAGCACAGATACGCAGTATTTT	CANSLVGGETSTDTQYF